The sequence of this T cell receptor (beta chain) was determined in a study of response to subunit inactivated influenza vaccine. This clonotype has more than one count but fewer than ten. The target antigen is unknown. The germline V gene encodes CDR1 MGHRA and CDR2 YSYEKL. The CDR3 loop spans 14 amino acids. The V segment lost 3 bases and the J segment 4 bases; nucleotides outside the gene matches: 4. TCRdb processed the RT-PCR reads anew with MiXCR; each CDR3 protein has one entry. This sample carries more than 400,000 distinct CDR3 sequences, less than 7.5% of them seen once, and the ten largest clones take approximately 14%. Regarding the study as a whole: With each seasonal influenza vaccination, the authors suggested, few new T cells are recruited.

The TCR sequence derives from a man between 50 and 70 years old who received an inactivated influenza vaccine. Sample: PBMCs from blood, taken around 25 months after vaccination. The rearrangement uses TRBV4-1 and TRBJ2-3; TRBD2 matches 7 bases. CDR3 sequence reads: CASSQGGTADTQYF. The DNA for the CDR3 is TGCGCCAGCAGCCAGGGAGGGACTGCAGATACGCAGTATTTT.